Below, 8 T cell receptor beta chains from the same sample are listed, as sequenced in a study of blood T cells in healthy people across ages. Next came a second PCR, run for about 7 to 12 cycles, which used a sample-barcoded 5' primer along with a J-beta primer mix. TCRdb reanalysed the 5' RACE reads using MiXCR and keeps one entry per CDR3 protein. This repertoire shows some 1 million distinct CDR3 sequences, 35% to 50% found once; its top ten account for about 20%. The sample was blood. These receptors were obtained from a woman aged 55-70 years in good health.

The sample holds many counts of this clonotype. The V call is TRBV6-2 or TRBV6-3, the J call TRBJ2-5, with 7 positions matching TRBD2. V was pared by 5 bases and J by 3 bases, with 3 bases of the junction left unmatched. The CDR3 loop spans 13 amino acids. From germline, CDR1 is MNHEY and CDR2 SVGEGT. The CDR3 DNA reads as TGTGCCAGCAGTCGGGACTACGAAGAGACCCAGTACTTC. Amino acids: CASSRDYEETQYF.

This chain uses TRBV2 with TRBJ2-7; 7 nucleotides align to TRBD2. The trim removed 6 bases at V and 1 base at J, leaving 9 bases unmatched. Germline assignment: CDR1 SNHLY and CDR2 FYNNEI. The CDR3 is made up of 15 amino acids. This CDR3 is CASRKELASSYEQYF. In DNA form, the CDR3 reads TGTGCCAGCAGGAAAGAACTAGCGTCGTCCTACGAGCAGTACTTC.

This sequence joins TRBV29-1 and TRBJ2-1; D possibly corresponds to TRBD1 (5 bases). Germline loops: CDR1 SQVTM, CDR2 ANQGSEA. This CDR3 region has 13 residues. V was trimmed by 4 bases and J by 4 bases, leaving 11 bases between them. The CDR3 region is CSVVGQTYNEQFF. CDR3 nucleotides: TGCAGCGTTGTGGGGCAGACGTACAATGAGCAGTTCTTC.

The CDR3 here is CATSRDRGTGFYEQYF. As DNA, the CDR3 is TGTGCCACCAGCAGAGATCGGGGGACAGGGTTCTACGAGCAGTACTTC. The J gene is TRBJ2-7, the V gene TRBV15, with 9 bases matching TRBD1. The V and J ends lost 0 bases and 3 bases, in that order; junction bases with no gene match: 6. Germline CDR1 LNHNV, CDR2 YYDKDF (reference sequence). This CDR3 has 16 residues.

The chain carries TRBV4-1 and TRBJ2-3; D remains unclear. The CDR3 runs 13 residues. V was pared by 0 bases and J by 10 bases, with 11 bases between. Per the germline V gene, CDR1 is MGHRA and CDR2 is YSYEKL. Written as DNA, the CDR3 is TGCGCCAGCAGCCAAGATCTTCGATGCCCGCAGTATTTT. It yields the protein CASSQDLRCPQYF.

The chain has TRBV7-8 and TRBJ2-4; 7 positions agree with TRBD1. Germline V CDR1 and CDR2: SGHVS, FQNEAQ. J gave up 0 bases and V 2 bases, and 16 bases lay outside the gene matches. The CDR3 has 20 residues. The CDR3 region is CASSLQGVIPTRLAKNIQYF. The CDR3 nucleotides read TGTGCCAGCAGCTTACAGGGGGTGATTCCGACCCGACTAGCCAAAAACATTCAGTACTTC.

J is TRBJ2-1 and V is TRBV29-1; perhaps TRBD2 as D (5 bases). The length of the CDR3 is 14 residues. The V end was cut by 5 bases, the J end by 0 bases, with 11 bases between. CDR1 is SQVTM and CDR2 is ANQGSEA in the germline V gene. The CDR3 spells CSVLRGSSYNEQFF. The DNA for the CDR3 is TGCAGCGTTTTAAGAGGGAGCTCCTACAATGAGCAGTTCTTC.

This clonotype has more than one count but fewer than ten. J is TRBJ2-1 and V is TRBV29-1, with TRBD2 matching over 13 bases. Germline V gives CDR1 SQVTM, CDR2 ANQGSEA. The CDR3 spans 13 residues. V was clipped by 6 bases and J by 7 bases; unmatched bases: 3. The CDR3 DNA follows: TGCAGCGTCCGGACTAGCGGGAGTAATGAGCAGTTCTTC. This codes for CSVRTSGSNEQFF.